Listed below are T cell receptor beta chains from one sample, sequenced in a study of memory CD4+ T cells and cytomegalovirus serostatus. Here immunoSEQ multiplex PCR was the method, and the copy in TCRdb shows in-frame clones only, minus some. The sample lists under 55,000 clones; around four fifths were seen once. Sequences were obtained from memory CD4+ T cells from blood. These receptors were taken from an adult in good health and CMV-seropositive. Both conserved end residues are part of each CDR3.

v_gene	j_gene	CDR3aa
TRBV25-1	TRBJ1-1	CASSFLNTEAFF
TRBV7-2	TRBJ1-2	CASSLGTGSMGGYTF
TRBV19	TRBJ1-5	CASRVGSAGGNQPQHF
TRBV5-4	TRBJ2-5	CASSSSLTGGKETQYF
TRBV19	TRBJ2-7	CASSIGHRGSYEQYF
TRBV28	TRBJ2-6	CASRGGTSGANVLTF
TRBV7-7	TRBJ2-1	CASSLNDLHEQFF
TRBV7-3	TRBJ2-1	CASSLGQYNEQFF
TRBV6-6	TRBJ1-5	CASTTTPGLGTQHF
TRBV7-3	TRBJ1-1	CASSVSLNTEAFF
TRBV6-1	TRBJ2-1	CASSDPGTVSEQFF
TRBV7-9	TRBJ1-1	CASELGGSGNTEAFF
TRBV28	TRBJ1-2	CASSLSAGSGYTF
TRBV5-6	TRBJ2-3	CASSLEVGGQDTQYF
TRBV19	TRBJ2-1	CASSGGGLAGPYNEQFF
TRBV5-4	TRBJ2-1	CASSMGVSSGANEQFF
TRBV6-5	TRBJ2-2	CASSERTGNTGELFF
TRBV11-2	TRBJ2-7	CASSPGTGSYEQYF
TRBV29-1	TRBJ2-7	CSVVTLQGREQYF
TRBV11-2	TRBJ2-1	CASSLGGGVYNEQFF
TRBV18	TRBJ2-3	CASSGLAGTTDTQYF
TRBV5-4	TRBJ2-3	CASSLVGGGADTQYF
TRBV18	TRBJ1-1	CASSPLEANTEAFF
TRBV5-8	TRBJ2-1	CASSLDRGGYNEQFF
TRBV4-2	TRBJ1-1	CASSGGRLQNTEAFF
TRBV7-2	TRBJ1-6	CASSFGLPGGSGSPLHF
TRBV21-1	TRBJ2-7	CATPTRRYEQYF
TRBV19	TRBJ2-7	CASSAHDYDTEQYF
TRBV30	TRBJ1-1	CAWSRGFQYTEAFF
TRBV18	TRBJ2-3	CASSPVAGRSDTQYF
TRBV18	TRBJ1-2	CASSPPDRPNYGYTF
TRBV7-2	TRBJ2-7	CASSLIQGANEQYF
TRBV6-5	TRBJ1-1	CASRKSGPNTEAFF
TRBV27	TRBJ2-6	CASRGGGSGANVLTF
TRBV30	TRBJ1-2	CAWSVDFSNYGYTF
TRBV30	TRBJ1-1	CAWSHTGANTEAFF
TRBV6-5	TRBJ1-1	CASRLEGQPNTEAFF
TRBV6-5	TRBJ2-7	CASKPGQGTYEQYF
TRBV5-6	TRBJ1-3	CASSLDSSGGNTIYF
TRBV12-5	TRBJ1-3	CASGARGLGNTIYF
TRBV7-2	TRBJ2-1	CASSPLLGGGNEQFF
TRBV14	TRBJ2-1	CASSQGGQTRYNEQFF
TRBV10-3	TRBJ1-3	CAISESGISGNTIYF
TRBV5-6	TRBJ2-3	CASSPRQDISTDTQYF